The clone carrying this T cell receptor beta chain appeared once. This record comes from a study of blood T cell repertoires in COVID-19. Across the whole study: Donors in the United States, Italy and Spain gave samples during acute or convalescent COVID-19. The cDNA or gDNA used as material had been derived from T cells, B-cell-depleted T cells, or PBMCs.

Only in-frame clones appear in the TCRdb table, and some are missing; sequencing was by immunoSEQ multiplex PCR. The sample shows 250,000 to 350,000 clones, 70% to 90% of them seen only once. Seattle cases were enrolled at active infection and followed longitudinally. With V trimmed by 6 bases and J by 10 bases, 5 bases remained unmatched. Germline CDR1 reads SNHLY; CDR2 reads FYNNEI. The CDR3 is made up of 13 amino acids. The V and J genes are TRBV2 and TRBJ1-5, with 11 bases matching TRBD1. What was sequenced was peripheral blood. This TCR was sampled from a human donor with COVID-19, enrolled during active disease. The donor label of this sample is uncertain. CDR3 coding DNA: TGTGCCAGCAGGGGGACAGGGGGGGTCCCCCAGCATTTT. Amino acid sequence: CASRGTGGVPQHF.